This entry concerns a single T cell receptor (beta chain). This clone appeared a single time. Its recognized antigen is unknown. The sample holds no much larger clone one base away, and base qualities are not on file. The data stem from a study of control samples from healthy donors and cancer patients (dated by TCRdb to 2020 to 2022). V was cut back by 10 bases and J by 1 base, leaving a gap of 13 bases between them. From the cysteine through the phenylalanine, the CDR3 covers 14 amino acids. CDR3 DNA only is kept here, 42 bases in frame from base 1. The germline V gene (reference sequence) supplies CDR1 MNHEY and CDR2 SMNVEV. Library construction relied on the immunoSEQ multiplex PCR assay. Held by TCRdb, this immuneACCESS table contains in-frame sequences only and omits some clones. Under half of the omission traces to an unresolved V gene where checked; the cause of the rest is unknown. For this sample there are 100,000 to 150,000 clones; under 95% appear just once. In total, the top ten clones hold about 9% of the sample.

The rearrangement combines TRBV27 with TRBJ2-2; the D region possibly corresponds to TRBD1 (6 bases align). The sequence derives from a man between 18 and 35 years old in good health. Sequencing was carried out using blood. This receptor has the CDR3 CATMTGLNTGELFF. Here is the DNA: TGTGCCACCATGACAGGCCTGAACACCGGGGAGCTGTTTTTT.